This TCR beta chain was profiled in a study of cytomegalovirus exposure and HLA in healthy donors. General study points: Another analysis was done later, and it associated around 15,000 TCR beta sequences with HLA alleles at 0.05 false discovery rate. 87-base-pair reads could not separate some V segments, including TRBV6-2 and TRBV6-3.

Details on this clone: No antigen is known for it.

The CDR3 extends over 15 amino acids. The V gene's germline CDR1 is SGHTA and CDR2 FQGNSA. V dropped 2 bases and J dropped 0 bases, with 8 bases sitting between them. The study ran its PCR with 60 Vbeta and 13 Jbeta primers. Authors' processing steps: Unique TCR beta chains numbered roughly 84 million in a later analysis, with roughly 9.9 million shared. Produced via immunoSEQ multiplex PCR; TCRdb's table is partial and in-frame only. The V and J calls and clone size were taken over from that table, and D and trimming were inferred from the DNA. The sample yields about 95,000 clones, roughly 82% seen once.

This chain uses TRBV7-2 with TRBJ2-4; maybe TRBD2 (5 bases). Sample: PBMCs. This sequence was found in a man aged 25-45 years in good health and CMV-seropositive. The CDR3 DNA sequence: TGTGCCAGCAGCTTACGGGGAACAGCCAAAAACATTCAGTACTTC. It codes for CASSLRGTAKNIQYF.